The TCR beta chain described here comes from a study of early T cells in non-severe SARS-CoV-2 infection (dated by TCRdb to about 2021). Study-level background: TCR sequencing used bulk RNA from unsorted whole blood, so alpha and beta chains could not be paired. Study-wide conclusions, independent of this receptor: VDJdb matching was skewed toward anti-spike CD8 responses and likely underestimated virus-specific expansions by missing private and CD4 specificities.

The study was a case-control design nested within a healthcare worker cohort in London, UK, with weekly nasopharyngeal swab PCR tests and blood sampling. Healthcare workers were recruited during the week of the UK lockdown, between 23 and 31 March 2020, and followed weekly for up to roughly 15 weeks. Library creation used 5' RACE. The listed sequencing device is NextSeq 500. In the TCR library protocol, unique molecular identifiers were attached to individual cDNA molecules to correct for PCR bias and sequencing error. Both TCR alpha and beta chains were sequenced, and tight co-correlation was observed between alpha and beta sequence abundances in each sample. From the authors' description of their analysis: Decombinator V4 was used to annotate TCR sequences for V gene, J gene and CDR3. Expanded TCRs were defined as changing significantly between any two time points under a Poisson model with p below 0.0001. TCR abundances were normalised to the total number of TCRs sequenced in each sample and reported as counts per million. TRAV1-2 paired with TRAJ12, TRAJ20 or TRAJ33 defined MAIT TCRs, while TRAV10 paired with TRAJ18 defined iNKT TCRs. VDJdb, accessed 1 November 2021, was searched for CMV, EBV and SARS-CoV-2 annotated TCRs, with TCRs annotated for multiple antigens excluded. TCRdb trimmed public reads at Q25 via fastp, called clones via MiXCR and kept in-frame beta chains. CDR3 protein sequences are deduplicated, and each keeps its most common genes and DNA. The V and J calls and clone size come from TCRdb's table, not from the authors' own analysis. The sample contains tens of thousands of distinct CDR3 sequences, 3.5% to 5% of them found a single time. Of the sample, 20% is held by the ten largest clones.

Including the terminal cysteine and phenylalanine, the CDR3 comprises 15 residues. Kept here is only the CDR3 DNA, which spans 45 bases and is read in frame from base 1. The trim is 0 bases for V and 2 bases for J, with a gap of 5 bases between the germline ends. The germline V gene specifies SGHTA as CDR1 and FQGTGA as CDR2. This clonotype was counted ten times or more. It has no known antigen specificity. No quality values exist for individual bases; no much larger clone is one base distant. The rearranged segments are TRBV7-3 and TRBJ2-6; there is no confident call for the D gene. The sample consisted of whole blood. This receptor was taken from an adult who was a healthcare worker with PCR-confirmed SARS-CoV-2 infection or an uninfected control (not recorded which). This receptor has the CDR3 CASSLTGTGANVLTF. The nucleotide sequence reads as follows: TGTGCCAGCAGCTTAACAGGGACTGGGGCCAACGTCCTGACTTTC.